This T cell receptor beta chain was identified during a study of T-cell reconstitution after alpha-beta-depleted transplantation in children. This CDR3 contains 17 residues. Germline V gene lookup returns CDR1 SGHDT and CDR2 YYEEEE. J gave up 1 base and V 1 base, and 8 bases lay outside the gene matches. In regard to this clonotype: What it recognizes is unknown.

A library of TCRbeta sequences, prepared with unique molecular identifiers, was generated. TCRdb reprocessed the PCR reads with MiXCR, giving one entry per CDR3 protein. This sample has about 420,000 distinct CDR3 sequences, with under 20% found just once. Study-wide results and caveats: Most T-cell counts and diversity one year after the transplant came from T cells that were newly produced.

This material consisted of PBMCs, mostly from graft donor cells, taken 360 days after TCRalphabeta/CD19-depleted stem cell transplant. V is TRBV5-6 and J is TRBJ2-7, with 10 bases fitting TRBD2. The source of this sequence is a boy in the first two years of life who had a stem cell transplant for Wiskott-Aldrich syndrome, so the T cells may come from the graft donor. The CDR3 loop is CASSLPSPAGGSYEQYF. CDR3 nucleotides: TGTGCCAGCAGCTTGCCCTCCCCAGCGGGAGGGTCCTACGAGCAGTACTTC.